Shown below are 25 T cell receptor beta chains from a single sample sequenced in a study of cytomegalovirus exposure and HLA in healthy donors. PCR used 60 Vbeta primers and 13 Jbeta primers. Generated by immunoSEQ multiplex PCR, the TCRdb table keeps only in-frame clones and is missing some. Of over 100,000 clones in the sample, 79% were seen once. The sequenced material came from PBMCs. All receptors derive from a woman aged 18 to 35 in good health and CMV-seropositive.

J is TRBJ2-7 and V is TRBV7-2; D is unclear. From germline, CDR1 is SGHTA and CDR2 FQGNSA. The CDR3 runs to 13 residues. The V gene lost 6 bases and the J gene lost 0 bases, with 9 bases spanning the gap. The CDR3 reads CASRHGPSYEQYF. The CDR3 DNA follows: TGTGCCAGCAGACATGGCCCCTCCTACGAGCAGTACTTC.

V and J are TRBV13 and TRBJ2-2, with 10 bases fitting TRBD1. CDR1 and CDR2 (germline): PRHDT, FYEKMQ (reference sequence). Trimming removed 8 bases from V and 2 bases from J; junction bases left unmatched: 8. The CDR3 length is 16 residues. CDR3 residues: CASRQGATPNTGELFF. The CDR3 coding sequence is TGTGCCAGCCGACAGGGGGCGACACCCAACACCGGGGAGCTGTTTTTT.

The chain carries TRBV19 and TRBJ2-3; 7 bases are shared with TRBD2. The CDR3 is made up of 15 amino acids. In germline, CDR1 is LNHDA, CDR2 SQIVND (reference sequence). Trimming took 1 base from V and 1 from J; bases not matched to a gene: 2. CDR3 region: CASSIGREGTDTQYF. The CDR3 DNA follows: TGTGCCAGTAGTATAGGTCGGGAGGGCACAGATACGCAGTATTTT.

The V call is TRBV12-5, the J call TRBJ2-3; 7 bases are a match to TRBD1. The germline CDR1 and CDR2 sequences are LGHNT and FRNRAP. J lost 3 bases, V lost 6 bases, and 9 bases had no gene match. The CDR3 runs to 15 residues. The CDR3 reads CASGLTGEGTDTQYF. DNA for the CDR3: TGTGCTAGTGGCCTCACAGGGGAAGGTACAGATACGCAGTATTTT. Together with reference TRBV12-5 and TRBJ2-3, the CDR3 gives the full variable domain: DARVTQTPRHKVTEMGQEVTMRCQPILGHNTVFWYRQTMMQGLELLAYFRNRAPLDDSGMPKDRFSAEMPDATLATLKIQPSEPRDSAVYFCASGLTGEGTDTQYFGPGTRLTVL.

V usage is TRBV28 and J usage is TRBJ1-2; 11 bases align to TRBD1. In germline, CDR1 is MDHEN, CDR2 SYDVKM. Trimming removed 7 bases from V and 7 bases from J; junction bases left unmatched: 8. CDR3 length equals 14 residues. CDR3 sequence (DNA): TGTGCCAGCACCCGGACAGGGGGCGCCGGTGGCTACACCTTC. Protein sequence: CASTRTGGAGGYTF.

This clone was recorded once. The rearrangement uses TRBV10-1 and TRBJ2-1; tentatively, D is TRBD2 (5 bases). Trimming left V 0 bases short and J 3 bases short, with 15 bases between. Germline V lookup: CDR1 WNHNN, CDR2 SYGVQD (reference sequence). This CDR3 spans 17 amino acids. This CDR3 reads CASSESGEGASYNEQFF. As DNA, the CDR3 is TGCGCCAGCAGTGAGTCAGGAGAGGGAGCGAGCTACAATGAGCAGTTCTTC.

This chain joins TRBV23-1 and TRBJ1-1; D unclear. TRBV23-1 is known as an ORF, though its function is uncertain. The CDR3 totals 13 residues. Trimming shortened V by 3 bases and J by 3 bases, and 8 bases separated the two germline ends. DNA for the CDR3: TGCGCCAGCAGTCACCGGTGTGACACTGAAGCTTTCTTT. Its translation: CASSHRCDTEAFF.

The V and J genes are TRBV7-8 and TRBJ1-1, with no clear D. Germline lookup yields CDR1 SGHVS and CDR2 FQNEAQ. The CDR3 extends over 14 amino acids. Trimming removed 4 bases from V and 2 bases from J, with 11 bases in between. The DNA for the CDR3 is TGTGCCAGCAGCTCGAGACTGCTAAACACTGAAGCTTTCTTT. Translated: CASSSRLLNTEAFF.

The chain is built from TRBV10-3 and TRBJ1-5; D may be TRBD1 (5 bases). The V gene's germline CDR1 is ENHRY and CDR2 SYGVKD. Trimming left V 0 bases short and J 2 bases short, with 5 bases between. The CDR3 runs 14 residues. The DNA for the CDR3 is TGTGCCATCAGTGAGTCGACAGGCAATCAGCCCCAGCATTTT. As protein: CAISESTGNQPQHF.

The chain couples TRBV4-2 to TRBJ2-5; D uncertain. V was clipped by 0 bases and J by 5 bases, with 13 bases between them. Per the germline V gene, CDR1 is LGHNA and CDR2 is YNFKEQ. The CDR3 sequence is 15 residues long. The CDR3 is CASSQDKATRETQYF. The CDR3 DNA sequence: TGTGCCAGCAGCCAAGATAAGGCGACACGGGAGACCCAGTACTTC.

This chain uses TRBV25-1 with TRBJ1-2; 10 bases are a match to TRBD1. V lost 3 bases to trimming and J lost 2 bases; unmatched junction nucleotides: 6. The CDR3 spans 16 residues. Germline V gene sequence: CDR1 MGHDK, CDR2 SYGVNS. The CDR3: CASSDPGTGENYGYTF. The CDR3 coding sequence is TGTGCCAGCAGTGACCCAGGGACAGGGGAAAACTATGGCTACACCTTC.

V is TRBV4-1 and J is TRBJ2-7; TRBD1 matches at 7 bases. Per germline, CDR1 MGHRA and CDR2 YSYEKL. V trimming: 7 bases; J trimming: 2 bases; junction bases outside the gene matches: 11. This CDR3 is built from 15 residues. The CDR3 loop reads CASNPLPGGTYEQYF. The CDR3 region has the DNA TGCGCCAGCAACCCATTGCCAGGGGGAACCTACGAGCAGTACTTC.

The chain combines TRBV7-8 with TRBJ2-7; D ambiguous. Trimming pared 5 bases from V and 2 bases from J, leaving 13 bases between. Germline values: CDR1 SGHVS, CDR2 FQNEAQ. The CDR3 totals 14 residues. The CDR3 DNA reads TGTGCCAGCAGCGTGGGCCTGGGCGCCTACGAGCAGTACTTC. This encodes CASSVGLGAYEQYF.

The V call is TRBV30, the J call TRBJ2-1; 10 bases fit TRBD2. The ends lost 0 bases at V and 7 bases at J; junction bases unmatched: 12. CDR1 and CDR2 (germline): GTSNPN, SVGIG (reference sequence). The CDR3 has 17 residues. The CDR3 is CAWSVRAGGPGGNEQFF. The CDR3 region has the DNA TGTGCCTGGAGTGTACGAGCGGGAGGGCCGGGTGGGAATGAGCAGTTCTTC.

This chain connects TRBV10-3 to TRBJ1-1; 11 bases match TRBD1. Looked up from germline, CDR1 is ENHRY and CDR2 is SYGVKD. This CDR3 contains 16 residues. V shed 6 bases, J shed 1 base, and the junction held 7 bases outside the gene matches. This CDR3 is CAIRGTGGGANTEAFF. Here the CDR3 DNA reads TGTGCCATCAGGGGGACAGGGGGAGGTGCGAACACTGAAGCTTTCTTT.

The chain recombines TRBV2 with TRBJ1-2; 12 nucleotides align to TRBD1. CDR1 SNHLY and CDR2 FYNNEI come from the germline V gene. V lost 7 bases to trimming and J lost 14 bases; unmatched junction nucleotides: 14. CDR3 length: 14 amino acids. This CDR3 is CASTQPGQGASRTF. The DNA of the CDR3 is TGTGCCAGCACTCAACCGGGACAGGGGGCGTCTAGAACCTTC.

The CDR3 DNA reads as TGTGCCAGCAGCAAAGTGGACAGGCAAGAGACCCAGTACTTC. Translated, it gives CASSKVDRQETQYF. The chain couples TRBV21-1 to TRBJ2-5; TRBD1 is the table's D call, not checked against the DNA. TRBV21-1 is designated a pseudogene. CDR3 length: 14 amino acids.

The genes are TRBV25-1 and TRBJ2-2; tentative D call: TRBD2 (5 bases). This CDR3 has 14 residues. In germline, CDR1 is MGHDK, CDR2 SYGVNS. Trimming shortened V by 8 bases and J by 6 bases, and 16 bases separated the two germline ends. CDR3 residues: CASGSVNVAGELFF. The CDR3 DNA reads TGTGCCAGCGGTAGCGTAAATGTGGCCGGGGAGCTGTTTTTT.

This chain links TRBV6-1 with TRBJ2-1, with a tentative D call TRBD2 (5 bases). With 3 bases removed from V and 12 bases from J, the gap between germline ends came to 12 bases. The CDR3 is made up of 12 amino acids. Germline CDR1 reads MNHNS; CDR2 reads SASEGT. The CDR3 nucleotides read TGTGCCAGCAGTGAGAGAGGGTTACGGCAGTTCTTC. It encodes CASSERGLRQFF.

The chain joins TRBV2 to TRBJ2-6, with a tentative D call TRBD1 (6 bases). The CDR3 is 15 residues long. Germline V gene data show CDR1 as SNHLY and CDR2 as FYNNEI. With 9 bases removed from V and 0 bases from J, the gap between germline ends came to 12 bases. CDR3 in amino acids: CARGGSGSGANVLTF. The CDR3, as DNA: TGTGCCAGAGGGGGTTCAGGCTCTGGGGCCAACGTCCTGACTTTC.

The chain carries TRBV6-5 and TRBJ1-2, with a weak D call TRBD1 (5 bases). The CDR3 totals 12 residues. V lost 2 bases and J lost 6, with 7 bases in between. Germline V gene data show CDR1 as MNHEY and CDR2 as SVGAGI. CDR3 nucleotides: TGTGCCAGCAGTTACGTAGGGGATGGCTACACCTTC. Translation gives CASSYVGDGYTF.

The J gene is TRBJ2-3, the V gene TRBV5-6; 8 bases are shared with TRBD1. The germline V gene encodes CDR1 SGHDT and CDR2 YYEEEE. The CDR3 covers 13 residues. With V trimmed by 4 bases and J by 9 bases, 7 bases remained unmatched. In DNA, the CDR3 is TGTGCCAGCAGCGTCAACAGGGGGACCACGCAGTATTTT. Translated: CASSVNRGTTQYF.

The chain carries TRBV30 and TRBJ2-1; 7 bases align to TRBD2. The CDR3 length is 11 residues. Germline assignment: CDR1 GTSNPN and CDR2 SVGIG (reference sequence). CDR3 loop: CTVREVYEQFF. CDR3 in DNA: TGTACTGTCCGGGAGGTATATGAGCAGTTCTTC.

The chain links TRBV6-5 to TRBJ2-7; 8 nucleotides align to TRBD2. The ends lost 6 bases at V and 2 bases at J; junction bases unmatched: 6. CDR1 MNHEY and CDR2 SVGAGI come from the germline V gene. The length of the CDR3 is 14 residues. The CDR3 sequence: CASRRGEGTYEQYF. DNA for the CDR3: TGTGCCAGCAGGCGGGGGGAGGGTACCTACGAGCAGTACTTC.

This chain connects TRBV5-1 to TRBJ2-5, with 7 bases identical to TRBD1. Trimming took 2 bases from V and 4 from J; bases not matched to a gene: 11. CDR1 SGHRS and CDR2 YFSETQ come from the germline V gene. This CDR3 has 16 amino acids. CDR3 bases: TGCGCCAGCAGCTTTAATGTCGGGACAGACGGAGAGACCCAGTACTTC. Translated: CASSFNVGTDGETQYF.